These 20 T cell receptor beta chains were sequenced from one sample in a study of chemoradiotherapy in HPV16-positive cancers. Assay: immunoSEQ multiplex PCR; the TCRdb copy retains only in-frame clones and omits some. The data hold about 24,000 clones, with more than 85% observed a single time. The sequencing used blood, collected from a patient who underwent chemoradiotherapy. The receptors shown here come from a human donor with HPV-associated anogenital cancer.

This sequence joins TRBV6-8 and TRBJ2-5, with 8 bases identical to TRBD2. Germline lookup yields CDR1 MNHGY and CDR2 SAAAGT. Unmatched junction bases numbered 8, after V lost 2 bases and J lost 3 bases. The CDR3 spans 16 residues. The CDR3 coding sequence is TGTGCCAGCAGTTACGTGGCGGGGGGTAGGGAAGAGACCCAGTACTTC. It is translated as CASSYVAGGREETQYF.

This clone appeared once. V is TRBV6-1 and J is TRBJ2-1, with 8 bases lining up with TRBD1. With 6 bases clipped from V and 6 bases from J, the junction kept 4 bases outside the gene matches. The CDR3 covers 13 residues. The germline V gene has CDR1 MNHNS and CDR2 SASEGT. The CDR3 sequence is CASRVTGGNEQFF. The DNA for the CDR3 is TGTGCCAGCAGAGTAACAGGGGGCAATGAGCAGTTCTTC.

This chain links TRBV27 with TRBJ2-1, with D possibly being TRBD2 (5 bases). Germline V CDR1 and CDR2: MNHEY, SMNVEV (reference sequence). The CDR3 spans 13 residues. V dropped 11 bases and J dropped 0 bases, with 11 bases sitting between them. The CDR3 reads CACRDSSYNEQFF. CDR3 nucleotides: TGTGCCTGCCGGGATAGCTCCTACAATGAGCAGTTCTTC.

This clone was observed a handful of times. V is TRBV6-5 and J is TRBJ1-2; TRBD1 is a possible D gene (5 bases). Germline CDR1 is MNHEY and CDR2 is SVGAGI. This CDR3 has 13 residues. V was trimmed by 5 bases and J by 4 bases, leaving 11 bases between them. CDR3 DNA sequence: TGTGCCAGCAGTGCTCGGGGGGGCTATGGCTACACCTTC. Its protein is CASSARGGYGYTF.

V gene TRBV5-4 combines with J gene TRBJ1-1, with D maybe TRBD1 (5 bases). Trimming cost V 7 bases and J 1 base, with 11 bases left between them. This CDR3 is built from 13 residues. Per germline, CDR1 SGHNT and CDR2 YYREEE (reference sequence). The CDR3 protein is CASQQDPNTEAFF. The CDR3 DNA is TGTGCCAGCCAACAGGACCCGAACACTGAAGCTTTCTTT. Combining the CDR3 with reference TRBV5-4 and TRBJ1-1 gives the whole variable domain ETGVTQSPTHLIKTRGQQVTLRCSSQSGHNTVSWYQQALGQGPQFIFQYYREEENGRGNFPPRFSGLQFPNYSSELNVNALELDDSALYLCASQQDPNTEAFFGQGTRLTVV.

The chain couples TRBV10-3 to TRBJ1-1; D ambiguous. CDR1 and CDR2 from the germline V gene are ENHRY and SYGVKD. The CDR3 is 13 residues long. V gave up 2 bases and J gave up 6 bases, with 10 bases separating them. CDR3 protein: CAISESLRAEAFF. The CDR3 DNA reads TGTGCCATCAGTGAGAGTCTGAGGGCTGAAGCTTTCTTT.

This chain links TRBV9 with TRBJ2-2, with 12 nucleotides matching TRBD2. Germline trimming cut 1 base from V and 7 bases from J; bases unmatched to any gene: 5. CDR1 and CDR2 from the germline V gene are SGDLS and YYNGEE. This CDR3 has 16 residues. CDR3 protein: CASSVLAGGQGGELFF. CDR3 nucleotide sequence: TGTGCCAGCAGCGTACTAGCGGGAGGGCAAGGCGGGGAGCTGTTTTTT. The variable domain in full, with the rest retrieved from reference TRBV9 and TRBJ2-2, is DSGVTQTPKHLITATGQRVTLRCSPRSGDLSVYWYQQSLDQGLQFLIQYYNGEERAKGNILERFSAQQFPDLHSELNLSSLELGDSALYFCASSVLAGGQGGELFFGEGSRLTVL.

V is TRBV30 and J is TRBJ1-2; D unclear. Trimming shortened V by 2 bases and J by 3 bases, and 10 bases separated the two germline ends. Per germline, CDR1 GTSNPN and CDR2 SVGIG (reference sequence). This CDR3 is 13 amino acids long. The CDR3 region is CAWSRVVDYGYTF. The CDR3 nucleotides are TGTGCCTGGAGTCGAGTGGTTGACTATGGCTACACCTTC.

The chain links TRBV5-4 to TRBJ2-5; D perhaps matches TRBD2 (5 bases). This CDR3 is 16 amino acids long. CDR1 is SGHNT and CDR2 is YYREEE in the germline V gene (reference sequence). Trimming removed 0 bases at V and 1 base at J, with 13 bases between. The CDR3 is CASSLAVASPQETQYF. For the CDR3, the DNA is TGTGCCAGCAGCTTGGCCGTGGCTAGCCCCCAAGAGACCCAGTACTTC.

This chain links TRBV2 with TRBJ1-5, with a tentative D call TRBD1 (5 bases). The germline CDR1 and CDR2 sequences are SNHLY and FYNNEI. The CDR3 is 13 residues long. V dropped 8 bases and J dropped 3 bases, with 11 bases sitting between them. The CDR3 protein is CASQGLDNQPQHF. Here the CDR3 DNA reads TGTGCCAGCCAGGGTTTAGACAATCAGCCCCAGCATTTT.

This clone was recorded only once. This chain joins TRBV11-2 and TRBJ1-4; possibly TRBD1 for D (6 bases). In germline, CDR1 is SGHAT, CDR2 FQNNGV. V was clipped by 4 bases and J by 1 base, with 16 bases between them. The CDR3 loop spans 17 amino acids. The CDR3 is CASSSTGNLVTNEKLFF. CDR3 coding DNA: TGTGCCAGCAGCTCTACAGGGAACTTAGTAACTAATGAAAAACTGTTTTTT.

The chain employs TRBV19 and TRBJ2-3; D is undetermined. The CDR3 totals 15 residues. V lost 6 bases and J 3 bases, leaving 16 bases between the germline ends. Germline CDR1 is LNHDA and CDR2 is SQIVND (reference sequence). CDR3 loop: CASRMDVGRTDTQYF. The CDR3 bases are TGTGCCAGTAGGATGGACGTCGGAAGAACAGATACGCAGTATTTT.

V is TRBV7-6 and J is TRBJ2-1; D perhaps matches TRBD1 (5 bases). V lost 2 bases and J lost 6, with 14 bases in between. Germline V lookup: CDR1 SGHVS, CDR2 FNYEAQ. CDR3 length: 15 residues. The CDR3, as DNA: TGTGCCAGCAGCTTAAACTCCAGGACATCCAATGAGCAGTTCTTC. Translation gives CASSLNSRTSNEQFF.

V usage is TRBV19 and J usage is TRBJ1-6, with D perhaps matching TRBD1 (5 bases). There are 13 residues in the CDR3. Germline lookup yields CDR1 LNHDA and CDR2 SQIVND (reference sequence). V was clipped by 0 bases and J by 8 bases, with 5 bases between them. Written as DNA, the CDR3 is TGTGCCAGTAGTATAGAGGGGGATTCACCCCTCCACTTT. Its translation: CASSIEGDSPLHF. The full variable domain, its missing parts supplied by reference TRBV19 and TRBJ1-6, is DGGITQSPKYLFRKEGQNVTLSCEQNLNHDAMYWYRQDPGQGLRLIYYSQIVNDFQKGDIAEGYSVSREKKESFPLTVTSAQKNPTAFYLCASSIEGDSPLHFGNGTRLTVT.

The V call is TRBV6-5, the J call TRBJ1-5; 7 nucleotides align to TRBD1. Germline V gene lookup returns CDR1 MNHEY and CDR2 SVGAGI. The CDR3 has 15 amino acids. Losses at the gene ends were 4 bases for V and 7 bases for J; bases not matched to a gene: 10. The CDR3: CASSSAGGSRQPQHF. The CDR3 nucleotides are TGTGCCAGCAGTTCCGCAGGGGGTTCACGGCAGCCCCAGCATTTT.

A few counts support this clone. The chain is built from TRBV5-4 and TRBJ1-6, with 7 bases aligning to TRBD1. Germline V gene sequence: CDR1 SGHNT, CDR2 YYREEE (reference sequence). V shed 0 bases, J shed 0 bases, and the junction held 9 bases outside the gene matches. The CDR3 runs 19 residues. CDR3 sequence: CASSLATGARSSYNSPLHF. The CDR3 DNA reads as TGTGCCAGCAGCTTGGCCACAGGGGCGAGGAGCTCCTATAATTCACCCCTCCACTTT.

The V gene is TRBV7-2, the J gene TRBJ2-3; TRBD2 is a possible D gene (5 bases). Trimming removed 3 bases at V and 7 bases at J, with 17 bases between. The germline V gene encodes CDR1 SGHTA and CDR2 FQGNSA. This CDR3 comprises 15 residues. The CDR3 DNA reads TGTGCCAGCAGCTTCTCTGTAGAGGGAGCTAATACGCAGTATTTT. It yields the protein CASSFSVEGANTQYF. Looking up the rest from reference TRBV7-2 and TRBJ2-3 gives the full variable domain: GAGVSQSPSNKVTEKGKDVELRCDPISGHTALYWYRQSLGQGLEFLIYFQGNSAPDKSGLPSDRFSAERTGGSVSTLTIQRTQQEDSAVYLCASSFSVEGANTQYFGPGTRLTVL.

The V and J genes are TRBV2 and TRBJ1-6; 7 bases map to TRBD1. The CDR3 consists of 16 residues. After removal of 5 bases from V and 6 bases from J, the junction contained 10 bases not matched to a gene. The V gene's germline CDR1 is SNHLY and CDR2 FYNNEI. CDR3 protein: CASSTRQGTSNSPLHF. The DNA for the CDR3 is TGTGCCAGCAGTACTCGACAGGGCACTTCTAATTCACCCCTCCACTTT.

The V call is TRBV2, the J call TRBJ1-2; D uncertain. The CDR3 has 10 residues. The germline V and J ends were trimmed by 4 bases and 4 bases, with 1 base remaining between them. CDR1 and CDR2 from the germline V gene are SNHLY and FYNNEI. CDR3: CASSGYGYTF. The CDR3 DNA follows: TGTGCCAGCAGTGGCTATGGCTACACCTTC.

This sequence joins TRBV7-2 and TRBJ1-5; D gene unclear. Per germline, CDR1 SGHTA and CDR2 FQGNSA. The V end was cut by 1 base, the J end by 4 bases, with 8 bases between. The CDR3 is made up of 14 amino acids. The CDR3 region has the DNA TGTGCCAGCAGCTTAGGGGGTAGAAATCAGCCCCAGCATTTT. Its translation: CASSLGGRNQPQHF.